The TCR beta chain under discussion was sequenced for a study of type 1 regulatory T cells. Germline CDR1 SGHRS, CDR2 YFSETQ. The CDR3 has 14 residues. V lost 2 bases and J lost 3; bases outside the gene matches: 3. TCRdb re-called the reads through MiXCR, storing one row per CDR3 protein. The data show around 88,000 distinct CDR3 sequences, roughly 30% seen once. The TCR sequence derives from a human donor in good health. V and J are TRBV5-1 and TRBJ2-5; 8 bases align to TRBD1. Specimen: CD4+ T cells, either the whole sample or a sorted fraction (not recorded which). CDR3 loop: CASSFPGQEETQYF. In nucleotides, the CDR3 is TGCGCCAGCAGCTTTCCGGGACAGGAAGAGACCCAGTACTTC.